A single TCR beta chain is shown here with its context. Libraries were prepared by immunoSEQ multiplex PCR; TCRdb keeps only in-frame clonotypes and omits some of them. The sample yields 50,000 to 65,000 clones, about four fifths seen once. The CDR3 is 14 residues long. From germline, CDR1 is LNHDA and CDR2 SQIVND (reference sequence). V was pared by 5 bases and J by 3 bases, with 6 bases of the junction left unmatched. The entry originates in a study of blood T cell repertoires in COVID-19. This clonotype originated in a human donor in a cohort sampled during active COVID-19. The sample consisted of peripheral blood. The V call is TRBV19, the J call TRBJ2-7, with TRBD1 identical over 8 bases. CDR3 DNA sequence: TGTGCCAGTAGTCCCCGTGACAGGGGCTACGAGCAGTACTTC. Its protein product is CASSPRDRGYEQYF.